This TCR beta chain was captured by sequencing in a study of cytomegalovirus exposure and HLA in healthy donors. Whole-study findings and limits: Reported results showed that the classifier diagnosed cytomegalovirus status with high specificity and sensitivity.

Using immunoSEQ multiplex PCR, the repertoire was profiled, and TCRdb retains in-frame clones only, with some absent. The sample lists over 250,000 clones, 70% to 90% seen once, with about 1% in the top ten. Germline lookup yields CDR1 SSHAT and CDR2 FNYEAQ (reference sequence). The CDR3 is 14 amino acids. Trimming took 5 bases from V and 4 from J; bases not matched to a gene: 4. With respect to this clone: The antigen remains undetermined.

The chain is built from TRBV7-7 and TRBJ2-7, with 11 bases that match TRBD2. Input material: PBMCs. The receptor was derived from a woman between 18 and 30 years old in good health and CMV-seronegative. The CDR3 region is CASSLLAGDYEQYF. In nucleotides, the CDR3 is TGTGCCAGCAGCCTACTAGCGGGAGATTACGAGCAGTACTTC.